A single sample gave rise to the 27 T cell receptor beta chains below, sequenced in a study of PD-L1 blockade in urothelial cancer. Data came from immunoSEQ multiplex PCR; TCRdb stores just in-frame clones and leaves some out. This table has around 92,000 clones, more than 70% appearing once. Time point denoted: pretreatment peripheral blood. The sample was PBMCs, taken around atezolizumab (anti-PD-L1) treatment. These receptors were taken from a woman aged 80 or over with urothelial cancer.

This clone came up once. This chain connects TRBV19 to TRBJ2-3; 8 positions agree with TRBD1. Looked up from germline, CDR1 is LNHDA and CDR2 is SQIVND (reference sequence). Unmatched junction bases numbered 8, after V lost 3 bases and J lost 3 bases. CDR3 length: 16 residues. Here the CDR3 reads CASSIGDRIVTDTQYF. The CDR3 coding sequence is TGTGCCAGTAGTATCGGGGACAGGATTGTTACAGATACGCAGTATTTT.

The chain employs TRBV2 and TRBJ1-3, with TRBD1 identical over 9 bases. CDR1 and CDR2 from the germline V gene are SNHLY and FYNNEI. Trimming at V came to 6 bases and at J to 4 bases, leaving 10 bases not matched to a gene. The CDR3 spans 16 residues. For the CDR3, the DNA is TGTGCCAGCAGCCTATCCGGGACAGGGTTCGGAAACACCATATATTTT. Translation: CASSLSGTGFGNTIYF.

CDR3 coding DNA: TGTGCCAGCAGCTTACACGGGAGTGGCGCAGATACGCAGTATTTT. Its protein product is CASSLHGSGADTQYF. The chain joins TRBV7-9 to TRBJ2-3, with D tentatively TRBD2 (6 bases). Trimming stripped 2 bases from V and 4 bases from J, with 13 bases between. There are 15 residues in the CDR3. Germline V gene data show CDR1 as SEHNR and CDR2 as FQNEAQ (reference sequence).

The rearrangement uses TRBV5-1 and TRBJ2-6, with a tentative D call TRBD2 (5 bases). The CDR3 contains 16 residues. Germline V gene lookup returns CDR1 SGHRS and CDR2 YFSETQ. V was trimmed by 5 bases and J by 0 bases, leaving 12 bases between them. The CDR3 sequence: CASRPGLVSGANVLTF. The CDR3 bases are TGCGCCAGCAGACCCGGACTCGTCTCTGGGGCCAACGTCCTGACTTTC.

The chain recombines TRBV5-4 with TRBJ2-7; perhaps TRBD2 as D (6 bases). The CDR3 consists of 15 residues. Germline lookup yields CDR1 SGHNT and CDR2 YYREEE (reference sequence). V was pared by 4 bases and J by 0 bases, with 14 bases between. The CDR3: CASSPGGASSYEQYF. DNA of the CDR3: TGTGCCAGCAGCCCGGGCGGGGCCAGCTCCTACGAGCAGTACTTC.

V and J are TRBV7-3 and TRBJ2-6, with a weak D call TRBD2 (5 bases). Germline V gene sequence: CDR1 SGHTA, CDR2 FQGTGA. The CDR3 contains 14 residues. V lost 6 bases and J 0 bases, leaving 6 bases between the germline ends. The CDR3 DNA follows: TGTGCCAGCAGGGGAGCCTCTGGGGCCAACGTCCTGACTTTC. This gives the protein CASRGASGANVLTF. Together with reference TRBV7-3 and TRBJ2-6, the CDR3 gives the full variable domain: GAGVSQTPSNKVTEKGKYVELRCDPISGHTALYWYRQSLGQGPEFLIYFQGTGAADDSGLPNDRFFAVRPEGSVSTLKIQRTERGDSAVYLCASRGASGANVLTFGAGSRLTVL.

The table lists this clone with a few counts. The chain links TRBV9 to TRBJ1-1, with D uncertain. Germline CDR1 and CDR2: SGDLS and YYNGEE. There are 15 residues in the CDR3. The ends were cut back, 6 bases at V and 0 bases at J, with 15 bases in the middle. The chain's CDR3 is CASKPGDTLNTEAFF. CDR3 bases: TGTGCCAGCAAGCCGGGAGATACTTTGAACACTGAAGCTTTCTTT.

CDR3 DNA sequence: TGTGCCAGCAGTTTTCGAATCGGGACAGGGAGGACTGAAGCTTTCTTT. It codes for CASSFRIGTGRTEAFF. The V gene is TRBV28, the J gene TRBJ1-1; 9 bases line up with TRBD1. J gave up 5 bases and V 3 bases, and 10 bases lay outside the gene matches. From germline, CDR1 is MDHEN and CDR2 SYDVKM. This CDR3 contains 16 residues.

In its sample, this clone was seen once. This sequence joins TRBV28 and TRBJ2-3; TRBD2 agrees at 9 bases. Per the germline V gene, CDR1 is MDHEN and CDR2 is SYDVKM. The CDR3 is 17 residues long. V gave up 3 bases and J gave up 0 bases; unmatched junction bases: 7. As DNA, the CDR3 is TGTGCCAGCAGTTTGACTAGCGGTACTCCTAGCACAGATACGCAGTATTTT. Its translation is CASSLTSGTPSTDTQYF.

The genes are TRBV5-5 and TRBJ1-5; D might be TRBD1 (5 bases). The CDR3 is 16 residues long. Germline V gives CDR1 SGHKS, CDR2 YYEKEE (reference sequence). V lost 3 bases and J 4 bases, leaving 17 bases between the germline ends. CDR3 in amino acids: CASSYHGGGLNQPQHF. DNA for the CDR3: TGTGCCAGCAGCTACCACGGGGGGGGACTGAATCAGCCCCAGCATTTT.

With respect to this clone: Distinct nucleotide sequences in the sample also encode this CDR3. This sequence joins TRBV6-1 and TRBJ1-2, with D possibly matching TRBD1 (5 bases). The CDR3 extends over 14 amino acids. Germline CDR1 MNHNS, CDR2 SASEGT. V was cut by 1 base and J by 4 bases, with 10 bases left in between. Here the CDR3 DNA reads TGTGCCAGCAGTGAAGATCCGGGGGGCTATGGCTACACCTTC. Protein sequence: CASSEDPGGYGYTF.

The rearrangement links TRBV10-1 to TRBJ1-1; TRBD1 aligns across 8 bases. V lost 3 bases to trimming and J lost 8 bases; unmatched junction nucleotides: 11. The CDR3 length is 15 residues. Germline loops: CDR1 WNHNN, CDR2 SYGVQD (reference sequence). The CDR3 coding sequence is TGCGCCAGCAGTGAATCGACAGGGGCCAGGGCGGAAGCTTTCTTT. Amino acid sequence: CASSESTGARAEAFF.

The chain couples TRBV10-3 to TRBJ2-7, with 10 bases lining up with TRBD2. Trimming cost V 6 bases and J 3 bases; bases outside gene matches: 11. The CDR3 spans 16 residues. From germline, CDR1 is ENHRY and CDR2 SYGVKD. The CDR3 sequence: CAISQSGTSVDYEQYF. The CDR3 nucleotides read TGTGCCATCAGCCAATCAGGGACTAGCGTTGACTACGAGCAGTACTTC.

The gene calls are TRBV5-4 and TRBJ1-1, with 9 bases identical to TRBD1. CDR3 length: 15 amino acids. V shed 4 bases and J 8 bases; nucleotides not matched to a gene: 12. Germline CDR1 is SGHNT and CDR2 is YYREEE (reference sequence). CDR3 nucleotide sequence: TGTGCCAGCAGCCCGGGACAGGGTCTGATGACGGAAGCTTTCTTT. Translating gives CASSPGQGLMTEAFF.

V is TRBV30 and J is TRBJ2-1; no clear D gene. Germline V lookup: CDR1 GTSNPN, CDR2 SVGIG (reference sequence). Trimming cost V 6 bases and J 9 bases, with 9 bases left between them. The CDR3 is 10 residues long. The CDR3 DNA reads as TGTGCCTGTTTCCCTAGTGAGCAGTTCTTC. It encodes CACFPSEQFF. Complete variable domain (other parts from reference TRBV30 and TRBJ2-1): SQTIHQWPATLVQPVGSPLSLECTVEGTSNPNLYWYRQAAGRGLQLLFYSVGIGQISSEVPQNLSASRPQDRQFILSSKKLLLSDSGFYLCACFPSEQFFGPGTRLTVL.

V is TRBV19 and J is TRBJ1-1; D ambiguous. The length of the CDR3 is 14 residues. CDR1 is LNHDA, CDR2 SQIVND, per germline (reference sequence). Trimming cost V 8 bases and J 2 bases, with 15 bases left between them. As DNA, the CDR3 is TGTGCCAGTGCTTGGCACAGCCTTAACACTGAAGCTTTCTTT. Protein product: CASAWHSLNTEAFF.

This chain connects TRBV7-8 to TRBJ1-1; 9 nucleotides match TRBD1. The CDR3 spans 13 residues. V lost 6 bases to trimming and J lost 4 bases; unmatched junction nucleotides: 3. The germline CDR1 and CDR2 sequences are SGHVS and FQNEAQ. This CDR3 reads CASRETGGTEAFF. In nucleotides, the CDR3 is TGTGCCAGCAGAGAGACAGGGGGCACTGAAGCTTTCTTT.

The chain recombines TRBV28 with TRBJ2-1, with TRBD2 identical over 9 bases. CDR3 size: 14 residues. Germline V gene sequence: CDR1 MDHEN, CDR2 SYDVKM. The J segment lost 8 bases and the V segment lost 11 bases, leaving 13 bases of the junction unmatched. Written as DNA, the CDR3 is TGTGCCGGTCGAAGTGGGACTAGCAAGGATGAGCAGTTCTTC. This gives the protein CAGRSGTSKDEQFF.

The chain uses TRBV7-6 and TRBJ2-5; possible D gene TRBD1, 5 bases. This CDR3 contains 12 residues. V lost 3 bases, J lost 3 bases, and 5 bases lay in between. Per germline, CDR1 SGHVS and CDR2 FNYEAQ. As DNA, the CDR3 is TGTGCCAGCAGCTTGACAGAAGAGACCCAGTACTTC. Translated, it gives CASSLTEETQYF.

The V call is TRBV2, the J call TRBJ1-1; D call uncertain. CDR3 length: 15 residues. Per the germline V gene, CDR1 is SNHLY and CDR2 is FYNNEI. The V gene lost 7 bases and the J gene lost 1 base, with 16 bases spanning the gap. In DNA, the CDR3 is TGTGCCAGCACGAAAACCAAAACAGAGAACACTGAAGCTTTCTTT. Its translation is CASTKTKTENTEAFF.

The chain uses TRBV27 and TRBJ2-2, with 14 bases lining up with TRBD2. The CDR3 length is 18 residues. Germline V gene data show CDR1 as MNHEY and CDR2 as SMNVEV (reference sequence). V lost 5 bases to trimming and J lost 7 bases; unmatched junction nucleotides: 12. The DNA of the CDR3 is TGTGCCAGCAGTATACTTTCGACTAGCGGGAGGGCCGGCGGGGAGCTGTTTTTT. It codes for CASSILSTSGRAGGELFF.

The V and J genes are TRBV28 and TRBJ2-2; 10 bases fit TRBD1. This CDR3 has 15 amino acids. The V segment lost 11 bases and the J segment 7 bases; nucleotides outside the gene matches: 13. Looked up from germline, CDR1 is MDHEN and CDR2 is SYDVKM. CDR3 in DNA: TGTGCCTCAACGGCGAGGACAGGGGGTGTCGGGGAGCTGTTTTTT. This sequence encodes CASTARTGGVGELFF. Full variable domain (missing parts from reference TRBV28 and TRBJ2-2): DVKVTQSSRYLVKRTGEKVFLECVQDMDHENMFWYRQDPGLGLRLIYFSYDVKMKEKGDIPEGYSVSREKKERFSLILESASTNQTSMYLCASTARTGGVGELFFGEGSRLTVL.

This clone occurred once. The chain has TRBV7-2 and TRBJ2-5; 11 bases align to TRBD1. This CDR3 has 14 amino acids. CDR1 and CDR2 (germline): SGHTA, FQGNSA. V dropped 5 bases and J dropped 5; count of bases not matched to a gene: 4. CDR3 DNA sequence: TGTGCCAGCAGCCGGACAGGGGGCGGGGAGACCCAGTACTTC. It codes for CASSRTGGGETQYF.

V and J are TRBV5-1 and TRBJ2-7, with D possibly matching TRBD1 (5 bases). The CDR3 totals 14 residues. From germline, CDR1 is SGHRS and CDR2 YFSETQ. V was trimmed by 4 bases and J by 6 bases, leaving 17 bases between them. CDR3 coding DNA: TGCGCCAGCAGCCTAGGTAATCAGGGAACCGAGCAGTACTTC. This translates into CASSLGNQGTEQYF.

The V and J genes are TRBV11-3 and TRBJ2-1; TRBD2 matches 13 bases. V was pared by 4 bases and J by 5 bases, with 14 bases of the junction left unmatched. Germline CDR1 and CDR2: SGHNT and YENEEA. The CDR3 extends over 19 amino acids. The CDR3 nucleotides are TGTGCCAGCAGCTCTGGGACTAGCGGGATTGGAGTTTTCGACAATGAGCAGTTCTTC. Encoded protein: CASSSGTSGIGVFDNEQFF.

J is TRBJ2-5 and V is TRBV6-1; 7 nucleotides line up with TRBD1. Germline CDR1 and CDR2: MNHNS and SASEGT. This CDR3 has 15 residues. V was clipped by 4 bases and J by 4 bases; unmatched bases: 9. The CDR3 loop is CASSVVGGWGETQYF. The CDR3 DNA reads TGTGCCAGCAGTGTTGTAGGGGGCTGGGGAGAGACCCAGTACTTC.

The CDR3 DNA sequence: TGTGCCTGGAGTGTACGTGAGACAGGGGGGAGAAATGAGCAGTTCTTC. This gives the protein CAWSVRETGGRNEQFF. The gene calls are TRBV30 and TRBJ2-1, with TRBD1 identical over 9 bases. The CDR3 covers 16 residues. Germline-derived CDR1 and CDR2 are GTSNPN and SVGIG (reference sequence). V trimming: 0 bases; J trimming: 7 bases; junction bases outside the gene matches: 10.